The 27 T cell receptor beta chains in this list originate from one sample, sequenced in a study of shared clonotypes between healthy human individuals. Only in-frame clones appear in the TCRdb table, and some are missing; sequencing was by immunoSEQ multiplex PCR. Found here are about 610,000 clones, roughly 97% of them singletons; the top ten hold 0.045% to 0.06%. Sequenced input: naive CD4+ T cells sorted from blood. Subset indicated: CD45RA+ positively selected. Source of these receptors: a woman aged 25 to 39 in good health.

The chain joins TRBV5-1 to TRBJ2-7; TRBD2 aligns across 13 bases. The CDR3 length is 15 residues. CDR1 SGHRS and CDR2 YFSETQ come from the germline V gene. The trim removed 4 bases at V and 3 bases at J, leaving 4 bases unmatched. CDR3 region: CASSIGLAGVYEQYF. The CDR3 region has the DNA TGCGCCAGCAGCATAGGACTAGCGGGAGTCTACGAGCAGTACTTC.

This rearrangement joins TRBV5-4 to TRBJ2-3; D not resolved. V shed 4 bases and J shed 0 bases, with 6 bases lying between them. Germline CDR1 SGHNT, CDR2 YYREEE (reference sequence). This CDR3 spans 13 amino acids. The CDR3 loop reads CASSVQSTDTQYF. The CDR3 DNA is TGTGCCAGCAGCGTTCAGAGCACAGATACGCAGTATTTT.

The V call is TRBV6-1, the J call TRBJ2-3; 8 positions agree with TRBD2. The ends lost 7 bases at V and 0 bases at J; junction bases unmatched: 3. The CDR3 runs to 14 residues. CDR1 and CDR2 (germline): MNHNS, SASEGT. CDR3 sequence (DNA): TGTGCCAGCATTAGCGGGGATAGCACAGATACGCAGTATTTT. Encoded protein: CASISGDSTDTQYF.

The rearrangement links TRBV9 to TRBJ1-2, with D perhaps matching TRBD1 (5 bases). The germline gives CDR1 SGDLS, CDR2 YYNGEE. The CDR3 runs 16 residues. Trimming took off 0 bases at V and 4 bases at J, with 16 bases between the two ends. CDR3 DNA sequence: TGTGCCAGCAGCGTAGAGGGGACCTCGGCAGGCTATGGCTACACCTTC. It translates to CASSVEGTSAGYGYTF.

The gene calls are TRBV6-6 and TRBJ2-6; maybe TRBD1 (6 bases). The germline CDR1 and CDR2 sequences are MNHNY and SVGAGI (reference sequence). The CDR3 consists of 13 residues. V was trimmed by 11 bases and J by 0 bases, leaving 8 bases between them. In DNA form, the CDR3 reads TGTGCCTCCAGGGGCTCTGGGGCCAACGTCCTGACTTTC. Protein product: CASRGSGANVLTF.

The chain has TRBV28 and TRBJ2-6, with D perhaps matching TRBD2 (7 bases). This CDR3 region has 14 residues. V lost 6 bases and J lost 4, with 10 bases in between. From germline, CDR1 is MDHEN and CDR2 SYDVKM. This CDR3 is CASRGGPGANVLTF. CDR3 DNA sequence: TGTGCCAGCAGGGGGGGGCCCGGGGCCAACGTCCTGACTTTC.

Here the CDR3 DNA reads TGCGCCAGCAGCTTCTCCCGAATGGACACTGAAGCTTTCTTT. This encodes CASSFSRMDTEAFF. The V and J genes are TRBV5-1 and TRBJ1-1, with unresolved D. The CDR3 consists of 14 residues. Trimming left V 2 bases short and J 3 bases short, with 11 bases between. Germline CDR1 SGHRS, CDR2 YFSETQ.

The V and J genes are TRBV7-9 and TRBJ2-1; 9 positions agree with TRBD1. CDR1 and CDR2 from the germline V gene are SEHNR and FQNEAQ (reference sequence). V gave up 4 bases and J gave up 2 bases; unmatched junction bases: 12. This CDR3 has 18 residues. The CDR3 region is CASSYGDRDYVPYNEQFF. In DNA, the CDR3 is TGTGCCAGCAGCTACGGGGACAGGGACTATGTCCCCTACAATGAGCAGTTCTTC.

The chain has TRBV18 and TRBJ2-7, with TRBD1 as a possible D gene (5 bases). CDR1 and CDR2 (germline): KGHSH, LQKENI. The CDR3 sequence is 14 residues long. The V and J ends lost 4 bases and 2 bases respectively, with 12 bases between them. The DNA of the CDR3 is TGTGCCAGCTCACTCCGTGGACAAGCCTACGAGCAGTACTTC. Translation: CASSLRGQAYEQYF.

The chain links TRBV19 to TRBJ1-1, with D tentatively TRBD1 (5 bases). The CDR3 consists of 15 residues. Between the trimmed V and J ends, which lost 5 bases and 9 bases, there was a span of 22 bases. Looked up from germline, CDR1 is LNHDA and CDR2 is SQIVND (reference sequence). The CDR3 protein is CASSPPKGLPYKAFF. CDR3 bases: TGTGCCAGTAGTCCGCCAAAGGGACTCCCTTACAAAGCTTTCTTT.

The chain has TRBV5-1 and TRBJ1-2, with D unclear. This CDR3 comprises 13 residues. V dropped 0 bases and J dropped 8 bases, with 11 bases sitting between them. Germline V lookup: CDR1 SGHRS, CDR2 YFSETQ. In nucleotides, the CDR3 is TGCGCCAGCAGCTTGGACGCTGGGAGCGGCTACACCTTC. This translates into CASSLDAGSGYTF.

The gene calls are TRBV7-9 and TRBJ2-1; TRBD2 might be the D (5 bases). The CDR3 spans 14 residues. V lost 0 bases, J lost 6 bases, and 9 bases lay in between. Per the germline V gene, CDR1 is SEHNR and CDR2 is FQNEAQ (reference sequence). The DNA for the CDR3 is TGTGCCAGCAGCTTAGCGGGAGTTAGCAATGAGCAGTTCTTC. Translation gives CASSLAGVSNEQFF.

As to this clone: At the DNA level, this CDR3 is encoded by other sequences in the same sample as well. The V and J genes are TRBV28 and TRBJ2-7; D uncertain. Germline CDR1 is MDHEN and CDR2 is SYDVKM. V was pared by 8 bases and J by 4 bases, with 9 bases between. This CDR3 contains 11 residues. This chain's CDR3 is CASSLNYEQYF. The DNA of the CDR3 is TGTGCCAGCTCCCTAAATTACGAGCAGTACTTC.

The table lists this clone with a count of one. This chain joins TRBV19 and TRBJ2-7, with D possibly TRBD2 on 5 matching bases. Germline V lookup: CDR1 LNHDA, CDR2 SQIVND (reference sequence). V lost 4 bases, J lost 2 bases, and 12 bases lay in between. The CDR3 loop spans 14 amino acids. The DNA of the CDR3 is TGTGCCAGTAGTAGAACGGGATCAACCTACGAGCAGTACTTC. It codes for CASSRTGSTYEQYF.

The gene calls are TRBV29-1 and TRBJ2-1; D is unclear. Looked up from germline, CDR1 is SQVTM and CDR2 is ANQGSEA. Trimming stripped 3 bases from V and 0 bases from J, with 9 bases between. CDR3 length: 14 residues. CDR3 residues: CSVEPWSSYNEQFF. CDR3 sequence (DNA): TGCAGCGTTGAGCCATGGAGCTCCTACAATGAGCAGTTCTTC.

V and J are TRBV2 and TRBJ2-3; 11 bases map to TRBD2. Germline loops: CDR1 SNHLY, CDR2 FYNNEI. The trim removed 9 bases at V and 0 bases at J, leaving 8 bases unmatched. The CDR3 extends over 16 amino acids. The CDR3 here is CAREEGLAESTDTQYF. CDR3 coding DNA: TGTGCCAGGGAAGAGGGACTAGCGGAAAGCACAGATACGCAGTATTTT.

This chain joins TRBV18 and TRBJ1-3; unclear D gene. The CDR3 runs 11 residues. CDR1 and CDR2 (germline): KGHSH, LQKENI. V was clipped by 4 bases and J by 12 bases, with 10 bases between them. CDR3 bases: TGTGCCAGCTCACTAAACGTGGACATATATTTT. This gives the protein CASSLNVDIYF.

The chain recombines TRBV5-1 with TRBJ2-1; unclear D gene. V lost 0 bases and J lost 7, with 11 bases in between. This CDR3 is built from 14 residues. CDR1 SGHRS and CDR2 YFSETQ come from the germline V gene. In DNA, the CDR3 is TGCGCCAGCAGCTTGGAAGGGTATGCTAATGAGCAGTTCTTC. It codes for CASSLEGYANEQFF.

The CDR3 reads CASSLTAVGDTQYF. For the CDR3, the DNA is TGTGCCAGCAGCTTAACCGCGGTGGGCGATACGCAGTATTTT. The chain carries TRBV7-3 and TRBJ2-3; D remains unclear. The CDR3 has 14 residues. Trimming pared 0 bases from V and 6 bases from J, leaving 10 bases between. Germline V CDR1 and CDR2: SGHTA, FQGTGA.

V usage is TRBV27 and J usage is TRBJ2-7; 7 nucleotides line up with TRBD2. V shed 6 bases and J 0 bases; nucleotides not matched to a gene: 8. Germline V gives CDR1 MNHEY, CDR2 SMNVEV (reference sequence). This CDR3 has 15 amino acids. The CDR3 spells CASRRDLAVSYEQYF. For the CDR3, the DNA is TGTGCCAGCAGGCGAGATCTAGCGGTCTCCTACGAGCAGTACTTC.

The chain uses TRBV30 and TRBJ1-1, with TRBD1 matching 10 bases. CDR3 length: 15 amino acids. The trim removed 3 bases at V and 0 bases at J, leaving 4 bases unmatched. Germline V lookup: CDR1 GTSNPN, CDR2 SVGIG (reference sequence). CDR3 coding DNA: TGTGCCTGGAGGGACAGGGGGGGACTGAACACTGAAGCTTTCTTT. This gives the protein CAWRDRGGLNTEAFF.

This clone was observed a single time. V is TRBV7-9 and J is TRBJ2-3; D might be TRBD2 (6 bases). The CDR3 extends over 14 amino acids. Trimming cost V 5 bases and J 4 bases, with 13 bases left between them. The germline CDR1 and CDR2 sequences are SEHNR and FQNEAQ (reference sequence). The CDR3 region is CASSTQGGADTQYF. The CDR3 nucleotides are TGTGCCAGCAGCACCCAGGGAGGAGCAGATACGCAGTATTTT.

The genes are TRBV27 and TRBJ2-1; D is perhaps TRBD1 or TRBD2 (5 bases each). With 3 bases removed from V and 0 bases from J, the gap between germline ends came to 6 bases. The CDR3 runs 14 residues. CDR1 and CDR2 from the germline V gene are MNHEY and SMNVEV (reference sequence). The CDR3 sequence: CASSLGDSYNEQFF. The CDR3 DNA follows: TGTGCCAGCAGTTTGGGGGACTCCTACAATGAGCAGTTCTTC.

The chain uses TRBV27 and TRBJ2-7, with 7 bases aligning to TRBD1. The CDR3 consists of 15 residues. Per germline, CDR1 MNHEY and CDR2 SMNVEV (reference sequence). The V and J ends lost 2 bases and 3 bases, in that order; junction bases with no gene match: 7. The chain's CDR3 is CASSLKGAQGYEQYF. DNA for the CDR3: TGTGCCAGCAGTTTAAAGGGGGCGCAGGGCTACGAGCAGTACTTC.

CDR3 in amino acids: CASSLRARDRGNNEQFF. The CDR3 nucleotides are TGCGCCAGCAGCTTGAGGGCTCGGGACAGGGGAAACAATGAGCAGTTCTTC. The chain combines TRBV5-1 with TRBJ2-1, with 10 nucleotides matching TRBD1. V shed 1 base, J shed 5 bases, and the junction held 9 bases outside the gene matches. This CDR3 comprises 17 residues. Germline V gives CDR1 SGHRS, CDR2 YFSETQ.

The CDR3 region is CASSPRVPAIEPQHF. The CDR3 bases are TGTGCCAGCAGCCCTCGGGTCCCCGCGATAGAGCCCCAGCATTTT. The chain combines TRBV6-6 with TRBJ1-5; D remains unclear. CDR3 length equals 15 residues. The germline V and J ends were trimmed by 6 bases and 8 bases, with 20 bases remaining between them. The germline CDR1 and CDR2 sequences are MNHNY and SVGAGI (reference sequence).

The V and J genes are TRBV6-5 and TRBJ1-2; TRBD1 agrees at 8 bases. CDR3 size: 14 residues. The trim removed 5 bases at V and 4 bases at J, leaving 6 bases unmatched. The germline gives CDR1 MNHEY, CDR2 SVGAGI. DNA for the CDR3: TGTGCCAGCAGTCCAGGGGGCCCCGGCTATGGCTACACCTTC. Translated, it gives CASSPGGPGYGYTF.